These T cell receptor beta chains were read from a single sample in a study of OX40 agonist ivuxolimab in advanced cancers. The method was immunoSEQ multiplex PCR; TCRdb's version includes in-frame clones alone and lacks a portion of them. The sample carries about 19,000 clones, about four fifths recorded once. The specimen was CD4+ or CD8+ T cells sorted from blood, collected in a trial of the OX40 agonist ivuxolimab. The receptors stem from an adult with an advanced solid tumor such as melanoma, head and neck, liver or kidney cancer. The CDR3 runs from the conserved cysteine through the conserved F or W. Each record gives: V gene, J gene, D gene, clone size, CDR3 DNA, CDR3 protein. D genes are given only for firm matches. Size is omitted from some rows. Given values are once, few, many or a class for expanded clones.

>TRBV9|TRBJ2-7|TRBD2|.
TGTGCCAGCAGCGTAGGAGCGGGGGGCGCTAAAAGGGACGAGCAGTACTTC
CASSVGAGGAKRDEQYF
>TRBV11-3|TRBJ2-7|.|.
TGTGCCAGCAGCTTAGGCAAAAGTTACGAGCAGTACTTC
CASSLGKSYEQYF
>TRBV29-1|TRBJ2-5|.|.
TGCAGCGTTGAAGAGACCGAAGAGACCCAGTACTTC
CSVEETEETQYF
>TRBV4-2|TRBJ1-1|.|.
TGTGCCAGCAGAACAGGTCCCACTGAAGCTTTCTTT
CASRTGPTEAFF
>TRBV18|TRBJ1-1|.|.
TGTGCCAGCTCACCCCCCCCGTTCGTGACTATGAACACTGAAGCTTTCTTT
CASSPPPFVTMNTEAFF
>TRBV19|TRBJ1-1|.|.
TGTGCCAGTGCGTTAGGGAACACTGAAGCTTTCTTT
CASALGNTEAFF
>TRBV2|TRBJ1-4|.|few
TGTGCCAGCAGGGGCCGACAGACAACTAATGAAAAACTGTTTTTT
CASRGRQTTNEKLFF
>TRBV19|TRBJ1-5|.|.
TGTGCCAGTTTGGGGCTCCCAGGGGATAGCAATCAGCCCCAGCATTTT
CASLGLPGDSNQPQHF
>TRBV10-1|TRBJ1-5|.|.
TGCGCCAGCAGTGAGTCGGAACAGGTCAATCAGCCCCAGCATTTT
CASSESEQVNQPQHF
>TRBV19|TRBJ1-1|.|.
TGTGCCAGTATTGAATCGGGGGTTGGCACTGAAGCTTTCTTT
CASIESGVGTEAFF
>TRBV5-5|TRBJ1-1|.|.
TGTGCCAGCATCCAACGCCACACTGAAGCTTTCTTT
CASIQRHTEAFF
>TRBV2|TRBJ2-2|TRBD1|.
TGTGCCAGCAGTGAAGCGCCGGACAGGATGTTTTTT
CASSEAPDRMFF
>TRBV19|TRBJ2-3|.|.
TGTGCCCCTAAGCCCCGCGGGCGCTTGGGAGGAGATACGCAGTATTTT
CAPKPRGRLGGDTQYF
>TRBV9|TRBJ2-3|TRBD2|.
TGTGCCAGCAGCGAGGGAGTAGCGGGGTTCACAGATACGCAGTATTTT
CASSEGVAGFTDTQYF
>TRBV27|TRBJ1-6|TRBD1|.
TGTGCCAGCAGTTCACCGGGACAGACACTTCATTCACCCCTCCACTTT
CASSSPGQTLHSPLHF
>TRBV7-2|TRBJ2-7|.|.
TGTGCCAGCAGCTTAGCAGGGGGTAGCGGACAAGAGCAGTACTTC
CASSLAGGSGQEQYF
>TRBV15|TRBJ2-1|.|.
TGTGCCACCAGCAGAGATGGTTCGACAGGCAATGAGCAGTTCTTC
CATSRDGSTGNEQFF
>TRBV30|TRBJ1-1|.|.
TGTGCCTGGAGAGAAGGAACTGAAGCTTTCTTT
CAWREGTEAFF
>TRBV4-3|TRBJ1-4|.|.
TGCGCCAGCAGCCAAGATATGGGAAAACTGTTTTTT
CASSQDMGKLFF
>TRBV27|TRBJ2-5|.|.
TGTGCCAGCAGCCGATCCGCAGGAGACTACCAAGAGACCCAGTACTTC
CASSRSAGDYQETQYF
>TRBV19|TRBJ1-1|.|.
TGTGCCAGTAGTATCTATCAGAACACTGAAGCTTTCTTT
CASSIYQNTEAFF
>TRBV7-9|TRBJ2-5|.|few
TGTGCCAGCGGACAACAGGGAAGGCAAGAGACCCAGTACTTC
CASGQQGRQETQYF
>TRBV11-3|TRBJ2-7|TRBD1|.
TGTGCCAGCGGCGCCATGTTATGGACAGGGAACTACGAGCAGTACTTC
CASGAMLWTGNYEQYF
>TRBV7-9|TRBJ1-2|TRBD1|.
TGTGCCAGCAGCCCGCAGATTATCGGACAGGAGCACAACTATGGCTACACCTTC
CASSPQIIGQEHNYGYTF
>TRBV7-9|TRBJ1-1|.|.
TGTGCCAGCCAGGGGTTGGCTGAAGCTTTCTTT
CASQGLAEAFF
>TRBV28|TRBJ1-2|.|few
TGTGCCAGCAGTGACTACGGCGGCTACACCTTC
CASSDYGGYTF
>TRBV11-2|TRBJ2-7|.|.
TGTGCCAGCAGCTTAGGTAGCAGCTCCTACGAGCAGTACTTC
CASSLGSSSYEQYF
>TRBV11-3|TRBJ2-3|TRBD2|few
TGTGCCAGCAGCCTTAAGCGGGGGGGAGTCACAGATACGCAGTATTTT
CASSLKRGGVTDTQYF
>TRBV6-5|TRBJ1-1|.|.
TGTGCCAGCAGCTTCTCCTCAGTGAACACTGAAGCTTTCTTT
CASSFSSVNTEAFF
>TRBV7-9|TRBJ1-6|.|few
TGTGCCAGCAGCTTAGAGGGGGTTGTGAGTTCACCCCTCCACTTT
CASSLEGVVSSPLHF
>TRBV4-1|TRBJ1-5|TRBD1|.
TGCGCCAGCAGCTACGGGACAGGGGGAAATCAGCCCCAGCATTTT
CASSYGTGGNQPQHF
>TRBV9|TRBJ2-3|.|few
TGTGCCAGCAGCGTAGCCAGCGGGGATACGCAGTATTTT
CASSVASGDTQYF
>TRBV4-2|TRBJ2-4|TRBD1|.
TGTGCCAGCAGCCAAGATCGACAGGGGGGGAACATTCAGTACTTC
CASSQDRQGGNIQYF
>TRBV29-1|TRBJ1-2|.|.
TGCAGCGTTGAAGAGAACGACAGGCCAAACTATGGCTACACCTTC
CSVEENDRPNYGYTF
>TRBV9|TRBJ1-5|TRBD1|medium-sized
TGTGCCAGCAGCTTGACAGGGAGTGGGCAGCCCCAGCATTTT
CASSLTGSGQPQHF
>TRBV5-1|TRBJ1-1|.|few
TGCGCCAGCAGCTTGGACAGCATGAACACTGAAGCTTTCTTT
CASSLDSMNTEAFF
>TRBV7-6|TRBJ2-5|.|.
TGTGCCAGCAGCTTAGTGACTAGGGGAGAGACCCAGTACTTC
CASSLVTRGETQYF
>TRBV5-1|TRBJ2-3|TRBD2|.
TGCGCCAGCAGCACCGCGGGGGGCGGCGATACGCAGTATTTT
CASSTAGGGDTQYF
>TRBV6-5|TRBJ2-7|.|.
TGTGCCAGCAGTTACGGACAGTTAGAGCAGTACTTC
CASSYGQLEQYF
>TRBV6-4|TRBJ2-7|TRBD1|medium-sized
TGTGCCAGCACCCCACTCGAAGCGGGACAGGGCACTCACGAGCAGTACTTC
CASTPLEAGQGTHEQYF
>TRBV7-2|TRBJ2-5|.|few
TGTGCCAGCAGCTTCGCACAAGAGACCCAGTACTTC
CASSFAQETQYF
>TRBV6-5|TRBJ1-4|TRBD1|.
TGTGCCAGCAGTGCTACAGGGGGCGCGGGTGAAAAACTGTTTTTT
CASSATGGAGEKLFF
>TRBV7-2|TRBJ1-4|.|.
TGTGCCAGCAGCTTATGGACAGAGGTTAATGAAAAACTGTTTTTT
CASSLWTEVNEKLFF
>TRBV5-1|TRBJ2-1|TRBD2|.
TGCGCCAGCAGCTCAGGGACTAGCGGGGACGAGCAGTTCTTC
CASSSGTSGDEQFF
>TRBV7-9|TRBJ1-1|TRBD1|.
TGTGCCAGCAGCCACGGACAGGGGATCACTGAAGCTTTCTTT
CASSHGQGITEAFF
>TRBV18|TRBJ1-2|.|once
TGTGCCAGCTCAACCCCACCAGCAGGGCTCTATGGCTACACCTTC
CASSTPPAGLYGYTF
>TRBV27|TRBJ2-7|TRBD1|.
TGTGCCAGCAGTTTATTGTCGGGACAGGGGCCCTACGAGCAGTACTTC
CASSLLSGQGPYEQYF
>TRBV28|TRBJ1-2|.|.
TGTGCCAGCAGCAATGGTCCTTACACCTTC
CASSNGPYTF